These T cell receptor beta chains were read from a single sample in a study of T cell repertoires in cytomegalovirus infection. TCRdb fed the reads into MiXCR, producing one record per CDR3 protein. The sample records 400,000 or so distinct CDR3 sequences, under 40% being singletons. The sample taken for sequencing was PBMCs. The receptor source for this set is a human donor in good health (CMV status not recorded). Some clones in this sample may be carry-over from other donors' samples. Both conserved end residues are trimmed from each CDR3.

V gene: TRBV6-8; CDR3 length: 11; J gene: TRBJ1-5; CDR3 protein: ASRQGLGQPQH
V gene: TRBV19; CDR3 length: 14; J gene: TRBJ2-2; CDR3 protein: ASSSSHLSNTGELF
V gene: TRBV15; CDR3 length: 13; J gene: TRBJ1-4; CDR3 protein: ATSSKQDVVEKLF
V gene: TRBV4-1; CDR3 length: 14; J gene: TRBJ2-5; CDR3 protein: ASSQELAGLWETQY
V gene: TRBV5-8; CDR3 length: 11; J gene: TRBJ2-3; CDR3 protein: ASSLEREDTQY
V gene: TRBV12-3/TRBV12-4; CDR3 length: 11; J gene: TRBJ1-2; CDR3 protein: ASSLGLSLGYT
V gene: TRBV5-4; CDR3 length: 13; J gene: TRBJ2-2; CDR3 protein: ASRTDRSNTGELF
V gene: TRBV27; CDR3 length: 12; J gene: TRBJ1-1; CDR3 protein: ASSWTPMNTEAF
V gene: TRBV2; CDR3 length: 15; J gene: TRBJ2-7; CDR3 protein: ASSDDLTGSVNYEQY
V gene: TRBV5-4; CDR3 length: 12; J gene: TRBJ1-6; CDR3 protein: ASSRTPVGSPLH
V gene: TRBV7-9; CDR3 length: 14; J gene: TRBJ1-2; CDR3 protein: ASSLVSSGRTYGYT
V gene: TRBV2; CDR3 length: 11; J gene: TRBJ2-4; CDR3 protein: ASGDTRGSIQY
V gene: TRBV6-6; CDR3 length: 14; J gene: TRBJ1-2; CDR3 protein: ASRDPNTGTSYGYT
V gene: TRBV11-2; CDR3 length: 13; J gene: TRBJ2-7; CDR3 protein: ASSLGGGSSYERY
V gene: TRBV4-1; CDR3 length: 14; J gene: TRBJ1-4; CDR3 protein: ASSQRTGTGDEKLF
V gene: TRBV4-1; CDR3 length: 17; J gene: TRBJ2-2; CDR3 protein: ASSPYPAGQGAPTGELF
V gene: TRBV24-1; CDR3 length: 11; J gene: TRBJ2-5; CDR3 protein: ATLDRLRENQY
V gene: TRBV2; CDR3 length: 11; J gene: TRBJ2-2; CDR3 protein: ASNPGGTGELF
V gene: TRBV11-2; CDR3 length: 15; J gene: TRBJ2-2; CDR3 protein: ASSLERSWLNTGELF
V gene: TRBV20-1; CDR3 length: 11; J gene: TRBJ2-1; CDR3 protein: SALSDSYNEQF
V gene: TRBV28; CDR3 length: 12; J gene: TRBJ1-5; CDR3 protein: ASSPGGGYQPQH
V gene: TRBV7-2; CDR3 length: 13; J gene: TRBJ2-4; CDR3 protein: ASSLGGAAKNIQY
V gene: TRBV11-2; CDR3 length: 13; J gene: TRBJ1-4; CDR3 protein: ASSSLAGYGEKLF
V gene: TRBV7-2; CDR3 length: 15; J gene: TRBJ2-3; CDR3 protein: ASSLPPSGGYTDTQY
V gene: TRBV6-2/TRBV6-3; CDR3 length: 11; J gene: TRBJ1-6; CDR3 protein: ASSYGGYSPLH
V gene: TRBV7-9; CDR3 length: 12; J gene: TRBJ1-5; CDR3 protein: ASSPRATDQPQH
V gene: TRBV5-4; CDR3 length: 13; J gene: TRBJ1-3; CDR3 protein: ASSNAGGSGNTIY
V gene: TRBV4-1; CDR3 length: 14; J gene: TRBJ1-4; CDR3 protein: ASSQGVGATNEKLF
V gene: TRBV4-1; CDR3 length: 13; J gene: TRBJ2-1; CDR3 protein: ASSQDSGRNNEQF
V gene: TRBV4-1; CDR3 length: 13; J gene: TRBJ1-2; CDR3 protein: ASSQGDGVQYGYT
V gene: TRBV2; CDR3 length: 12; J gene: TRBJ1-4; CDR3 protein: ASSEGGLREKLF
V gene: TRBV12-3/TRBV12-4; CDR3 length: 12; J gene: TRBJ2-3; CDR3 protein: ASCLIGGTETQY
V gene: TRBV6-5; CDR3 length: 12; J gene: TRBJ2-7; CDR3 protein: ASRLAGRHYEQY
V gene: TRBV5-3; CDR3 length: 11; J gene: TRBJ2-5; CDR3 protein: ASSDSWAETQY
V gene: TRBV11-2; CDR3 length: 14; J gene: TRBJ2-5; CDR3 protein: ASSPGGGGLKETQY